At least ten counts were recorded for the clone carrying this T cell receptor beta chain. Its antigen is not identified. This sample stems from a study of T cells in Graves' hyperthyroidism and ophthalmopathy. Study conclusions and caveats: Ophthalmopathy and stable hyperthyroidism were separated by a 13 V-J model.

Unmatched junction bases numbered 5, after V lost 7 bases and J lost 7 bases. Germline CDR1 is SQVTM and CDR2 is ANQGSEA. The CDR3 totals 11 residues. TCR beta CDR3 regions were amplified from RNA. TCR CDR3 underwent first-round RT-PCR with the HTBI primer set. Using its own MiXCR run on the multiplex PCR reads, TCRdb lists one record per CDR3 protein. The profile shows 600,000 to 700,000 distinct CDR3 sequences, nearly 45% of them singletons. Clinical symptoms, serum thyroxine, TRAb, thyroid ultrasound and orbital computed tomography established diagnosis. V is TRBV29-1 and J is TRBJ2-5; 8 bases fit TRBD1. The material sequenced was peripheral blood or thyroid tissue (not recorded which). The receptor was derived from an adult man with Graves' disease, either hyperthyroidism or ophthalmopathy (not recorded which). The CDR3 DNA follows: TGCAGCGCCGACAGGGGCGGGACCCAGTACTTC. Translated, it gives CSADRGGTQYF.